The T cell receptor (beta chain) under discussion was sequenced for a study of control samples from healthy donors and cancer patients. Deletions cut 4 bases from V and 4 bases from J, with 10 bases between. Germline V gene lookup returns CDR1 MGHRA and CDR2 YSYEKL. The CDR3 is 13 amino acids. The protocol was immunoSEQ multiplex PCR, while the TCRdb copy is restricted to in-frame clones and leaves out a portion. This table holds 230,000 or so clones, roughly 94% found once. The source is a man in his fifties in good health. V usage is TRBV4-1 and J usage is TRBJ1-2; TRBD1 might be the D (6 bases). The specimen sequenced was blood. In DNA, the CDR3 is TGCGCCAGCAGCCGAACAGGGACCTATGGCTACACCTTC. It codes for CASSRTGTYGYTF.